These T cell receptor beta chains were read from a single sample in a study of CD8+ T cells in alopecia areata. Clones were read by immunoSEQ multiplex PCR, and TCRdb kept only the in-frame ones, dropping some. The table records roughly 200,000 clones, roughly 60% of them present only once. The starting material was CD4+ T cells sorted from blood, obtained at week 0. The source is a human donor with alopecia areata. CDR3s include the opening cysteine and the closing phenylalanine or tryptophan. Each record gives: CDR3 protein, CDR3 DNA, CDR3 length, V gene, clone size, J gene, D gene. D genes are given only for firm matches. Clone size is given for some rows only: seen once, a few or many times, or a class if the clone is expanded.

CDR3aa: CASRQGLETQYF; CDR3nt: TGTGCCAGCAGGCAGGGTCTGGAGACCCAGTACTTC; len: 12; v_gene: TRBV2; abundance: .; j_gene: TRBJ2-5; d_gene: .
CDR3aa: CASSSGSNEQFF; CDR3nt: TGCGCCAGCAGTTCAGGGTCTAATGAGCAGTTCTTC; len: 12; v_gene: TRBV5-1; abundance: .; j_gene: TRBJ2-1; d_gene: .
CDR3aa: CASSTYLGRSNEKLFF; CDR3nt: TGTGCCAGCAGCACCTACTTGGGACGGTCTAATGAAAAACTGTTTTTT; len: 16; v_gene: TRBV7-9; abundance: few; j_gene: TRBJ1-4; d_gene: .
CDR3aa: CSVDTGRNQPQHF; CDR3nt: TGCAGCGTTGACACAGGGCGGAATCAGCCCCAGCATTTT; len: 13; v_gene: TRBV29-1; abundance: .; j_gene: TRBJ1-5; d_gene: .
CDR3aa: CSVRGLNGQPQHF; CDR3nt: TGCAGCGTGAGGGGTCTGAACGGGCAGCCCCAGCATTTT; len: 13; v_gene: TRBV29-1; abundance: .; j_gene: TRBJ1-5; d_gene: .
CDR3aa: CASSQKPGLAEETQYF; CDR3nt: TGTGCCAGCAGCCAAAAACCGGGACTAGCGGAAGAGACCCAGTACTTC; len: 16; v_gene: TRBV4-2; abundance: few; j_gene: TRBJ2-5; d_gene: TRBD2
CDR3aa: CASTAAGANVLTF; CDR3nt: TGTGCCAGTACAGCCGCAGGGGCCAACGTCCTGACTTTC; len: 13; v_gene: TRBV19; abundance: .; j_gene: TRBJ2-6; d_gene: .
CDR3aa: CASSEPGLYNEQFF; CDR3nt: TGTGCCAGCAGCGAACCGGGACTATACAATGAGCAGTTCTTC; len: 14; v_gene: TRBV7-3; abundance: few; j_gene: TRBJ2-1; d_gene: TRBD2
CDR3aa: CASSSYGMHQPQHF; CDR3nt: TGTGCCAGCAGCTCATACGGTATGCATCAGCCCCAGCATTTT; len: 14; v_gene: TRBV7-2; abundance: few; j_gene: TRBJ1-5; d_gene: .
CDR3aa: CSARGYTEAFF; CDR3nt: TGCAGTGCTAGGGGGTATACTGAAGCTTTCTTT; len: 11; v_gene: TRBV20-1; abundance: .; j_gene: TRBJ1-1; d_gene: .
CDR3aa: CAWWAGTAGGNTIYF; CDR3nt: TGTGCCTGGTGGGCTGGGACAGCGGGTGGAAACACCATATATTTT; len: 15; v_gene: TRBV30; abundance: .; j_gene: TRBJ1-3; d_gene: TRBD1
CDR3aa: CAWSVQGSQPQHF; CDR3nt: TGTGCCTGGAGTGTTCAGGGGAGTCAGCCCCAGCATTTT; len: 13; v_gene: TRBV30; abundance: once; j_gene: TRBJ1-5; d_gene: .
CDR3aa: CASSLDGGGPPGELFF; CDR3nt: TGTGCCAGCAGCTTGGATGGCGGGGGGCCCCCCGGGGAGCTGTTTTTT; len: 16; v_gene: TRBV5-4; abundance: few; j_gene: TRBJ2-2; d_gene: TRBD2
CDR3aa: CASSQGPGGAKDTQYF; CDR3nt: TGCGCCAGCAGCCAAGGACCCGGGGGGGCGAAAGATACGCAGTATTTT; len: 16; v_gene: TRBV4-3; abundance: .; j_gene: TRBJ2-3; d_gene: TRBD2
CDR3aa: CASSPGLAATGLFF; CDR3nt: TGTGCCAGCAGCCCGGGACTAGCTGCGACTGGGCTGTTTTTT; len: 14; v_gene: TRBV7-2; abundance: .; j_gene: TRBJ2-2; d_gene: TRBD2
CDR3aa: CASSLEDRMFF; CDR3nt: TGTGCCAGCAGCTTAGAAGACAGGATGTTTTTT; len: 11; v_gene: TRBV11-2; abundance: .; j_gene: TRBJ1-4; d_gene: .
CDR3aa: CAWSVRQGDTEAFF; CDR3nt: TGTGCCTGGAGTGTACGTCAGGGGGACACTGAAGCTTTCTTT; len: 14; v_gene: TRBV30; abundance: .; j_gene: TRBJ1-1; d_gene: TRBD1
CDR3aa: CASRDAGGNEQFF; CDR3nt: TGCGCCAGCCGTGATGCGGGGGGAAATGAGCAGTTCTTC; len: 13; v_gene: TRBV10-1; abundance: .; j_gene: TRBJ2-1; d_gene: TRBD2
CDR3aa: CATSKRTSSTDTQYF; CDR3nt: TGTGCCACCAGCAAAAGGACGTCTAGCACAGATACGCAGTATTTT; len: 15; v_gene: TRBV15; abundance: .; j_gene: TRBJ2-3; d_gene: .
CDR3aa: CASSQFRRGLRNSPLHF; CDR3nt: TGCGCCAGCAGTCAATTTAGGAGGGGTTTAAGAAATTCACCCCTCCACTTT; len: 17; v_gene: TRBV23-1; abundance: .; j_gene: TRBJ1-6; d_gene: .
CDR3aa: CASTWGRSTDTQYF; CDR3nt: TGTGCCAGCACCTGGGGTCGTAGCACAGATACGCAGTATTTT; len: 14; v_gene: TRBV7-9; abundance: .; j_gene: TRBJ2-3; d_gene: .
CDR3aa: CASSSRQNQPQHF; CDR3nt: TGTGCCAGCAGCTCTCGACAGAATCAGCCCCAGCATTTT; len: 13; v_gene: TRBV7-2; abundance: many; j_gene: TRBJ1-5; d_gene: .
CDR3aa: CSVELGSSGATGYTF; CDR3nt: TGCAGCGTTGAATTAGGATCCTCGGGGGCGACGGGCTACACCTTC; len: 15; v_gene: TRBV29-1; abundance: .; j_gene: TRBJ1-2; d_gene: .
CDR3aa: CASSLGQDSPLHF; CDR3nt: TGCGCCAGCAGTCTCGGACAAGATTCACCCCTCCACTTT; len: 13; v_gene: TRBV10-1; abundance: once; j_gene: TRBJ1-6; d_gene: .
CDR3aa: CASSLQSSGANVLTF; CDR3nt: TGCGCCAGCAGCTTGCAGAGCTCTGGGGCCAACGTCCTGACTTTC; len: 15; v_gene: TRBV5-1; abundance: .; j_gene: TRBJ2-6; d_gene: .
CDR3aa: CSVESANTEAFF; CDR3nt: TGCAGCGTTGAATCAGCGAACACTGAAGCTTTCTTT; len: 12; v_gene: TRBV29-1; abundance: .; j_gene: TRBJ1-1; d_gene: .
CDR3aa: CASSLSDRGEAFF; CDR3nt: TGTGCCAGCAGTCTGTCGGACAGGGGTGAAGCTTTCTTT; len: 13; v_gene: TRBV6-6; abundance: .; j_gene: TRBJ1-1; d_gene: TRBD1
CDR3aa: CASSIEGAAYNEQFF; CDR3nt: TGTGCCAGTAGTATAGAAGGCGCAGCCTACAATGAGCAGTTCTTC; len: 15; v_gene: TRBV19; abundance: .; j_gene: TRBJ2-1; d_gene: .
CDR3aa: CASSLNTDTQYF; CDR3nt: TGTGCCAGCAGCTTGAACACAGATACGCAGTATTTT; len: 12; v_gene: TRBV5-6; abundance: .; j_gene: TRBJ2-3; d_gene: .
CDR3aa: CSAVDQETQYF; CDR3nt: TGCAGTGCCGTAGACCAAGAGACCCAGTACTTC; len: 11; v_gene: TRBV20-1; abundance: .; j_gene: TRBJ2-5; d_gene: .
CDR3aa: CASSEGTRYGYTF; CDR3nt: TGTGCCAGCAGCGAAGGTACTCGCTATGGCTACACCTTC; len: 13; v_gene: TRBV2; abundance: .; j_gene: TRBJ1-2; d_gene: .
CDR3aa: CASTQGGSSGANVLTF; CDR3nt: TGCGCCAGCACTCAGGGGGGAAGCTCTGGGGCCAACGTCCTGACTTTC; len: 16; v_gene: TRBV5-1; abundance: .; j_gene: TRBJ2-6; d_gene: .
CDR3aa: CAWSRPGNEQFF; CDR3nt: TGTGCCTGGAGCCGTCCCGGGAATGAGCAGTTCTTC; len: 12; v_gene: TRBV30; abundance: .; j_gene: TRBJ2-1; d_gene: .
CDR3aa: CAWRGQSLAEAFF; CDR3nt: TGTGCCTGGAGGGGACAGTCGTTGGCTGAAGCTTTCTTT; len: 13; v_gene: TRBV30; abundance: .; j_gene: TRBJ1-1; d_gene: TRBD1
CDR3aa: CSVEQGMNTEAFF; CDR3nt: TGCAGCGTTGAGCAGGGGATGAACACTGAAGCTTTCTTT; len: 13; v_gene: TRBV29-1; abundance: .; j_gene: TRBJ1-1; d_gene: .
CDR3aa: CASSLGGRNEKLFF; CDR3nt: TGCGCCAGCAGCTTAGGGGGTCGTAATGAAAAACTGTTTTTT; len: 14; v_gene: TRBV5-1; abundance: .; j_gene: TRBJ1-4; d_gene: .
CDR3aa: CATSDSTGELFF; CDR3nt: TGTGCCACTTCAGACAGCACCGGGGAGCTGTTTTTT; len: 12; v_gene: TRBV15; abundance: .; j_gene: TRBJ2-2; d_gene: .
CDR3aa: CASSVPQASGTQYF; CDR3nt: TGTGCCAGCAGCGTACCCCAGGCGTCGGGTACGCAGTATTTT; len: 14; v_gene: TRBV9; abundance: .; j_gene: TRBJ2-3; d_gene: .
CDR3aa: CAWSPHRGQPQHF; CDR3nt: TGTGCCTGGAGTCCTCACCGGGGGCAGCCCCAGCATTTT; len: 13; v_gene: TRBV30; abundance: .; j_gene: TRBJ1-5; d_gene: .
CDR3aa: CAWSGGQRYEQYF; CDR3nt: TGTGCCTGGAGTGGGGGACAGCGATACGAGCAGTACTTC; len: 13; v_gene: TRBV30; abundance: .; j_gene: TRBJ2-7; d_gene: TRBD1
CDR3aa: CSVLSDRYGYTF; CDR3nt: TGCAGCGTGCTATCGGACAGATATGGCTACACCTTC; len: 12; v_gene: TRBV29-1; abundance: .; j_gene: TRBJ1-2; d_gene: .
CDR3aa: CASSLSVARSYNEQFF; CDR3nt: TGTGCCAGCAGCTTATCCGTAGCGAGGTCCTACAATGAGCAGTTCTTC; len: 16; v_gene: TRBV7-2; abundance: .; j_gene: TRBJ2-1; d_gene: .
CDR3aa: CASSPSMAGNGEQFF; CDR3nt: TGTGCCAGCAGCCCCTCGATGGCGGGGAACGGTGAGCAGTTCTTC; len: 15; v_gene: TRBV7-2; abundance: .; j_gene: TRBJ2-1; d_gene: .
CDR3aa: CAWRELTGGAGANVLTF; CDR3nt: TGTGCCTGGAGAGAGCTTACAGGGGGCGCTGGGGCCAACGTCCTGACTTTC; len: 17; v_gene: TRBV30; abundance: .; j_gene: TRBJ2-6; d_gene: TRBD1
CDR3aa: CASSLAGSYEQYF; CDR3nt: TGTGCCAGCAGCTTAGCTGGTTCCTACGAGCAGTACTTC; len: 13; v_gene: TRBV11-1; abundance: .; j_gene: TRBJ2-7; d_gene: .
CDR3aa: CASSTGRSGNTIYF; CDR3nt: TGTGCCAGCAGCACAGGGAGATCTGGAAACACCATATATTTT; len: 14; v_gene: TRBV13; abundance: few; j_gene: TRBJ1-3; d_gene: .
CDR3aa: CASSGDSYEQYF; CDR3nt: TGTGCCAGCAGTGGGGACAGCTACGAGCAGTACTTC; len: 12; v_gene: TRBV6-1; abundance: .; j_gene: TRBJ2-7; d_gene: TRBD1
CDR3aa: CAWRFGTGEGYTF; CDR3nt: TGTGCCTGGAGATTCGGGACAGGGGAGGGCTACACCTTC; len: 13; v_gene: TRBV30; abundance: .; j_gene: TRBJ1-2; d_gene: TRBD1
CDR3aa: CASSVAGGSSGANVLTF; CDR3nt: TGTGCCAGCAGCGTAGCGGGCGGCAGCTCTGGGGCCAACGTCCTGACTTTC; len: 17; v_gene: TRBV9; abundance: few; j_gene: TRBJ2-6; d_gene: .